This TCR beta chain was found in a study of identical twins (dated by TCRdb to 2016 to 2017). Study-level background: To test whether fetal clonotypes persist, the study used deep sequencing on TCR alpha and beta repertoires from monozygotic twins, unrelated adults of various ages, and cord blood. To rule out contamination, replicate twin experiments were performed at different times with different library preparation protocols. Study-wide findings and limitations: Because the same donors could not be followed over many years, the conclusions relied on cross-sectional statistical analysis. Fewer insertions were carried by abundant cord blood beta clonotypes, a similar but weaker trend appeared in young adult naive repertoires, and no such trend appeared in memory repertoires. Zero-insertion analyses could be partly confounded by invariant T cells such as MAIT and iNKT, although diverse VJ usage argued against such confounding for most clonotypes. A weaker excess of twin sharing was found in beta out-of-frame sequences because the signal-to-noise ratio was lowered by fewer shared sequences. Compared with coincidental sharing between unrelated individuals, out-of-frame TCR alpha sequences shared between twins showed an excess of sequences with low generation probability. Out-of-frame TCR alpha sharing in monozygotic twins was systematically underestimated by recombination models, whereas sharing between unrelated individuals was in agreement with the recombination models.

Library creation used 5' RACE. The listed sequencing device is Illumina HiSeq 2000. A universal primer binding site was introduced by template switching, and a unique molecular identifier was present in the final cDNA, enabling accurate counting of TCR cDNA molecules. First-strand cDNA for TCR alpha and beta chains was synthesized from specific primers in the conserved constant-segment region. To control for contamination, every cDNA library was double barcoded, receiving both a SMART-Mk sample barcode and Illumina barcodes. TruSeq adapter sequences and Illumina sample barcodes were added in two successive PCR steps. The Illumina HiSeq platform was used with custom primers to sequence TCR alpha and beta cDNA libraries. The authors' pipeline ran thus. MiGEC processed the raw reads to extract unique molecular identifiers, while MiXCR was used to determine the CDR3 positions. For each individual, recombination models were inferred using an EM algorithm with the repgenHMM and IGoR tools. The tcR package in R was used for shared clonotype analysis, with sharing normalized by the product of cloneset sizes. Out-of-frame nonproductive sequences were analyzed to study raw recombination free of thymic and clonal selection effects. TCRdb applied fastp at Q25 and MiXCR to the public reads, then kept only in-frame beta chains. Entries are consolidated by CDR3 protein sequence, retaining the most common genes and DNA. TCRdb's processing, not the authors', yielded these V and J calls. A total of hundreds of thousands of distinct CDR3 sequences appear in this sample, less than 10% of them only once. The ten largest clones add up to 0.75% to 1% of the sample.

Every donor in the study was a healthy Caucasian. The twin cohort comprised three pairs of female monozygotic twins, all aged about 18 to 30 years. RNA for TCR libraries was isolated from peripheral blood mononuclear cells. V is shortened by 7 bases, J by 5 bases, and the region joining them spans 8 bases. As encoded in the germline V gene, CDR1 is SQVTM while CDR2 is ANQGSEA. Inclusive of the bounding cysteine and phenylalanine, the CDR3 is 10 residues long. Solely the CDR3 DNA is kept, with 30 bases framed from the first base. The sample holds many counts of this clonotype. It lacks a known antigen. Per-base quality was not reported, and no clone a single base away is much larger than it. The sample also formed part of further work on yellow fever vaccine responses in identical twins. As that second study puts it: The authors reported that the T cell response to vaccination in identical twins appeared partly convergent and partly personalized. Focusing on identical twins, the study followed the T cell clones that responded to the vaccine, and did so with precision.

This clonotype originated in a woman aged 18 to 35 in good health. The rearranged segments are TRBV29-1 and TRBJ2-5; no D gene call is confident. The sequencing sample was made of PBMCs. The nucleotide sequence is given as TGCAGCGCGGTTGAGGAGACCCAGTACTTC. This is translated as CSAVEETQYF.